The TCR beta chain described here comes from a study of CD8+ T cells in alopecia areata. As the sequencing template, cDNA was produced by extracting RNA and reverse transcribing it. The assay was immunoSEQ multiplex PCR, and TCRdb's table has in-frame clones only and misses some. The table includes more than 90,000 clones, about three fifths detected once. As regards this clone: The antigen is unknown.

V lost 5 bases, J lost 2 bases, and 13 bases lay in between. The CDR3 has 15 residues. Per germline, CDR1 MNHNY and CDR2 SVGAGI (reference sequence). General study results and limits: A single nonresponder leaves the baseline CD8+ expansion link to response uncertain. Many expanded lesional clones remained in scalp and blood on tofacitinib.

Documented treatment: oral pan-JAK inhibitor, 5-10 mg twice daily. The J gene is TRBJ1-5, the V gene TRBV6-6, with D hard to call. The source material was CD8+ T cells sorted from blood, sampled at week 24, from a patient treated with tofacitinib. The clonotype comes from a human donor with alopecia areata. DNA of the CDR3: TGTGCCAGCAGTGACCTGTTAGAGGGCAATCAGCCCCAGCATTTT. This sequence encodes CASSDLLEGNQPQHF.